The rows below give T cell receptor beta chains drawn from one sample of a study of shared clonotypes between healthy human individuals. The data were produced by immunoSEQ multiplex PCR, yet TCRdb's version contains in-frame clones alone and is incomplete. In the table there are about 2.1 million clones, approximately 92% of which are singletons. Sequenced material: naive CD8+ T cells from PBMCs. The receptor set was obtained from a man aged 18 to 29 in good health. Some clones in this sample may be carry-over from other donors' samples. CDR3s include the opening cysteine and the closing phenylalanine or tryptophan. A D gene is named only where the DNA matches it firmly. A row's size may be missing; if present it is once, few, many or a size class.

v_gene	j_gene	d_gene	abundance	len	CDR3nt	CDR3aa
TRBV7-6	TRBJ2-7	-	once	13	TGTGCCAGCAGCTCCATGGGATCCTACGAGCAGTACTTC	CASSSMGSYEQYF
TRBV28	TRBJ1-2	-	-	17	TGTGCCAGCAGTTTTCTAGGCGGGCGCTCCCCTAACTATGGCTACACCTTC	CASSFLGGRSPNYGYTF
TRBV6-5	TRBJ1-2	TRBD1	-	15	TGTGCCAGCAGTTTCACCGACAGGGAGGGCTATGGCTACACCTTC	CASSFTDREGYGYTF
TRBV19	TRBJ2-1	TRBD1	-	11	TGTGCCAGTAGGGCTGGGACAGGGATCTTCTTC	CASRAGTGIFF
TRBV7-9	TRBJ2-7	-	-	11	TGTGCCAGCAGCTTTAACGGCGAGCAGTACTTC	CASSFNGEQYF
TRBV27	TRBJ2-1	-	-	13	TGTGCCAGCAGTTTATGGGCGTCCTATGAGCAGTTCTTC	CASSLWASYEQFF
TRBV5-5	TRBJ2-7	TRBD1	-	16	TGTGCCAGCAGCCTCCCCCCGGACAGGCCACGAGGGGAGCAGTACTTC	CASSLPPDRPRGEQYF
TRBV7-9	TRBJ2-7	-	-	15	TGTGCCAGCAGGCGTACTAGCAGCCCTGTGTACGAGCAGTACTTC	CASRRTSSPVYEQYF
TRBV9	TRBJ2-1	TRBD2	-	14	TGTGCCAGCAACCCGGGCACTAGCGGGGGTGAGCAGTTCTTC	CASNPGTSGGEQFF
TRBV7-2	TRBJ2-7	-	-	14	TGTGCCAGCAGCTTAAGGGCGGGTGTCTACGAGCAGTACTTC	CASSLRAGVYEQYF
TRBV27	TRBJ2-1	-	once	11	TGTGCCAGCAAAAGATACAATGAGCAGTTCTTC	CASKRYNEQFF
TRBV19	TRBJ2-1	TRBD2	-	14	TGTGCCAGTAGTATGGGCCTAGCGGTCAATGAGCAGTTCTTC	CASSMGLAVNEQFF
TRBV27	TRBJ2-7	TRBD1	-	15	TGTGCCAGCAGTCGGGACAGAGCCAGCTCCTACGAGCAGTACTTC	CASSRDRASSYEQYF
TRBV7-8	TRBJ1-2	-	once	13	TGTGCCAGCAGCCCAAGGACAGCCTATGGCTACACCTTC	CASSPRTAYGYTF
TRBV19	TRBJ1-1	-	-	12	TGTGCCACGCGGGGACAGAACACTGAAGCTTTCTTT	CATRGQNTEAFF
TRBV19	TRBJ1-2	-	-	16	TGTGCCAGTAGTGCCCCTCCGGGCAGGGAGGGCTATGGCTACACCTTC	CASSAPPGREGYGYTF
TRBV4-2	TRBJ1-5	-	-	16	TGTGCCAGCAGCCAAGGTCCACAGGAAGGCAATCAGCCCCAGCATTTT	CASSQGPQEGNQPQHF
TRBV6-5	TRBJ2-7	-	-	12	TGTGCCAGCAGTTACCGGACAGACGAGCAGTACTTC	CASSYRTDEQYF
TRBV27	TRBJ1-2	-	-	14	TGTGCCAGCAGTTCCCGGGGATCTGGCTATGGCTACACCTTC	CASSSRGSGYGYTF
TRBV9	TRBJ2-6	-	-	21	TGTGCCAGCAGCGTAGTGATATCTCCAGTAGGGACGGTCTCTGGGGCCAACGTCCTGACTTTC	CASSVVISPVGTVSGANVLTF
TRBV10-3	TRBJ2-2	TRBD2	once	17	TGTGCCATCAGTGAGGGACTAGCTACCCCCGGGACCGGGGAGCTGTTTTTT	CAISEGLATPGTGELFF
TRBV28	TRBJ2-2	-	-	15	TGTGCCAGCACCGTTTTTTCCGGTTACACCGGGGAGCTGTTTTTT	CASTVFSGYTGELFF
TRBV5-1	TRBJ2-7	TRBD2	-	14	TGCGCCACCCGAAATCTAGCGGGTGACCACGAGCAGTACTTC	CATRNLAGDHEQYF
TRBV28	TRBJ2-7	TRBD2	-	19	TGTGCCAGCAGTTTCTCTTTTGGGATGACTAGCGCTACCTCCTACGAGCAGTACTTC	CASSFSFGMTSATSYEQYF
TRBV28	TRBJ1-1	-	once	15	TGTGCCAGCAGACCTGACCGGGGTATGAACACTGAAGCTTTCTTT	CASRPDRGMNTEAFF
TRBV20-1	TRBJ2-3	-	few	11	TGCAGTGCTAGAGAGGGAGATACGCAGTATTTT	CSAREGDTQYF
TRBV6-5	TRBJ2-7	-	-	15	TGTGCCAGCAGTTACGAAGGGCCAGGGCGGGGCGAGCAGTACTTC	CASSYEGPGRGEQYF
TRBV28	TRBJ2-5	-	-	14	TGTGCCAGCAGTACGACACTGGGATTCGGGACCCAGTACTTC	CASSTTLGFGTQYF
TRBV7-9	TRBJ2-7	TRBD1	-	14	TGTGCCAGCAGCTCGGGGACAGGGATCCACGAGCAGTACTTC	CASSSGTGIHEQYF
TRBV4-1	TRBJ2-1	-	-	14	TGCGCCAGCAGCCACGGGACTCTCTCCTATGAGCAGTTCTTC	CASSHGTLSYEQFF
TRBV7-3	TRBJ2-1	-	-	14	TGTGCCAGCAGCCCGGAGTGGGGGTCCAATGAGCAGTTCTTC	CASSPEWGSNEQFF
TRBV29-1	TRBJ1-1	-	-	11	TGCAGCGTATTGTCAGGGCCCGAAGCTTTCTTT	CSVLSGPEAFF
TRBV7-3	TRBJ2-3	TRBD2	-	16	TGTGCCAGCAGCTTACTAGCGGGAGGGCCCGCAGATACGCAGTATTTT	CASSLLAGGPADTQYF
TRBV28	TRBJ1-1	-	-	13	TGTGCCAGCAGTTTGCGGGGTCACACTGAAGCTTTCTTT	CASSLRGHTEAFF
TRBV11-2	TRBJ1-5	-	-	14	TGTGCCAGCAGCTTAAGGGGTTTCAATCAGCCCCAGCATTTT	CASSLRGFNQPQHF
TRBV19	TRBJ1-2	-	-	11	TGTGCCAGTACCTCCCAGGGAGGCTACACCTTC	CASTSQGGYTF
TRBV2	TRBJ1-2	-	once	14	TGTGCCAGCAGTGAAGCATGGGTGGTCTATGGCTACACCTTC	CASSEAWVVYGYTF
TRBV9	TRBJ2-5	-	-	14	TGTGCCAGCAGCCCACGGACTGGTCGGGAGACCCAGTACTTC	CASSPRTGRETQYF
TRBV19	TRBJ1-1	-	-	14	TGTGCCAGTAGTTGGGCACCACTGAACACTGAAGCTTTCTTT	CASSWAPLNTEAFF
TRBV6-5	TRBJ2-1	-	-	15	TGTGCCAGCAGTTCTCCTGTTGACATCTTCAATGAGCAGTTCTTC	CASSSPVDIFNEQFF
TRBV13	TRBJ1-1	-	-	14	TGTGCCAGCGTTTCCACCAGTGGGGCCACTGAAGCTTTCTTT	CASVSTSGATEAFF
TRBV30	TRBJ1-1	-	few	12	TGTGCCTGGGGGGGGTCCCACACTGAAGCTTTCTTT	CAWGGSHTEAFF
TRBV9	TRBJ1-2	TRBD1	-	15	TGTGCCAGCAGCGTAGGAAGACAGGGGTTGAACGGCTACACCTTC	CASSVGRQGLNGYTF
TRBV7-3	TRBJ2-1	TRBD2	-	17	TGTGCCAGCAGCTCGCCCGGGACTAGCGGAGACTACAATGAGCAGTTCTTC	CASSSPGTSGDYNEQFF
TRBV25-1	TRBJ1-1	-	-	15	TGTGCCAGCAGTGAATCTGGGTCCCCGACCGCTGAAGCTTTCTTT	CASSESGSPTAEAFF
TRBV28	TRBJ1-1	-	-	14	TGTGCCAGCAGTTTAAGCAGGGGAGTAACTGAAGCTTTCTTT	CASSLSRGVTEAFF
TRBV29-1	TRBJ2-1	TRBD2	-	14	TGCAGCGGTGATAAGCGGGAGGGTTACAATGAGCAGTTCTTC	CSGDKREGYNEQFF
TRBV27	TRBJ2-2	TRBD2	-	16	TGTGCCAGCAGTTTAGTGGGACTAGTTTTTACCGGGGAGCTGTTTTTT	CASSLVGLVFTGELFF
TRBV7-9	TRBJ2-3	-	-	17	TGTGCCAGCAGCTTCCCCTTAGCGGCGGGTAGCACAGATACGCAGTATTTT	CASSFPLAAGSTDTQYF
TRBV7-2	TRBJ2-7	-	-	15	TGTGCCAGCAGCTTAGGATGGGGACCCGGATACGAGCAGTACTTC	CASSLGWGPGYEQYF
TRBV25-1	TRBJ2-2	-	-	17	TGTGCCAGCAAAACCCGTAGTAATTACGCGAACACCGGGGAGCTGTTTTTT	CASKTRSNYANTGELFF
TRBV5-1	TRBJ2-3	TRBD2	-	14	TGCGCCAGCAGCTTGAGTAGGGCTAGCGGAACGCAGTATTTT	CASSLSRASGTQYF
TRBV19	TRBJ1-2	-	-	13	TGTGCCAGTGGCGGCCGGGGCCCCTATGGCTACACCTTC	CASGGRGPYGYTF
TRBV12-5	TRBJ1-1	-	-	13	TGTGCTAGTGGTTTGGTAATGGACACTGAAGCTTTCTTT	CASGLVMDTEAFF